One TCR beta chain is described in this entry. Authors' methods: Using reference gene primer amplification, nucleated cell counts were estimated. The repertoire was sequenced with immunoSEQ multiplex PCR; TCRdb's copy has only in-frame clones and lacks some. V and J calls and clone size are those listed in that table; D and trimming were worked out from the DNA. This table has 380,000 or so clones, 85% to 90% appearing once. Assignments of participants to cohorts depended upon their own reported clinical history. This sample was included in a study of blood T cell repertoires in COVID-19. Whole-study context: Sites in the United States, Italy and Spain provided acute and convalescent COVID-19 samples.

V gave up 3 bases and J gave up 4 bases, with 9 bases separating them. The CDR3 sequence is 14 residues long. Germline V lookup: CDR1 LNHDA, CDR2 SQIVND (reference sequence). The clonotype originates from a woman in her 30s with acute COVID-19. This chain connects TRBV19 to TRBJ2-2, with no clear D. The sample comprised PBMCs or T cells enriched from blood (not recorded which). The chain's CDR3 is CASSINTGTGELFF. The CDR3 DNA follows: TGTGCCAGTAGTATTAACACGGGCACCGGGGAGCTGTTTTTT.